The clone carrying this TCR beta chain has only a few counts. The antigen remains unidentified. The beta constant-region primer was an equimolar mix of two oligonucleotides covering TRBC1 and TRBC2. Nested alpha and beta constant-region primers with the SP2 primer drove four PCR rounds on ligated cDNA. The cDNA 3' end received a ligated single-stranded oligonucleotide carrying the SP2 primer and a 12-nucleotide UMI. MiXCR, run by TCRdb on the UMI-ligation and nested PCR reads, gives a single entry per CDR3 protein. The sample has 80,000 to 95,000 distinct CDR3 sequences; about 10% are singletons. This sample is drawn from a study of naive and memory T cell subsets. General observations from the study: RNA-based TCR counts may shift with T cell activation and differentiation.

This CDR3 contains 15 residues. The J segment lost 1 base and the V segment lost 5 bases, leaving 4 bases of the junction unmatched. The germline V gene has CDR1 MNHEY and CDR2 SVGEGT. Cells stained for CD3, CD4, CD8, CD45RA, CD27 and viability were sorted into four CD45RA/CD27 subsets. The clonotype comes from a human donor in good health. The V and J genes are TRBV6-2 or TRBV6-3 and TRBJ2-5, with 10 bases matching TRBD1. The sequenced sample consisted of naive CD8+ T cells from blood. CDR3 sequence reads: CASSRTGGSQETQYF. The DNA of the CDR3 is TGTGCCAGCAGTCGGACAGGGGGATCCCAAGAGACCCAGTACTTC.